The 32 T cell receptor beta chains listed next were all sequenced from one sample in a study of blood T cell repertoires in COVID-19. The table came from immunoSEQ multiplex PCR; TCRdb's copy has only in-frame clones and leaves some out. The sample has under 85,000 clones; 70% to 90% are singletons. The specimen sequenced was peripheral blood. These receptors were obtained from a human donor in a cohort sampled during active COVID-19.

This chain connects TRBV6-1 to TRBJ2-7; possibly TRBD1 for D (7 bases). CDR1 is MNHNS, CDR2 SASEGT, per germline. The V end was cut by 4 bases, the J end by 2 bases, with 12 bases between. The CDR3 sequence is 14 residues long. The CDR3 region is CASSVARGAYEQYF. CDR3 bases: TGTGCCAGCAGTGTAGCCAGGGGGGCCTACGAGCAGTACTTC.

CDR3 region: CASSKDPGRGSSYEQYF. The DNA of the CDR3 is TGTGCCAGCAGCAAAGACCCCGGACGGGGGAGCTCCTACGAGCAGTACTTC. The genes are TRBV21-1 and TRBJ2-7; whether TRBD2, the table's D call, matches the DNA was not checked. TRBV21-1 is flagged as a pseudogene. The CDR3 has 17 amino acids.

The chain uses TRBV18 and TRBJ1-1; D perhaps matches TRBD1 (5 bases). The V and J ends lost 2 bases and 8 bases respectively, with 9 bases between them. Germline V lookup: CDR1 KGHSH, CDR2 LQKENI. This CDR3 comprises 12 residues. The CDR3 here is CASSPYGGEAFF. In nucleotides, the CDR3 is TGTGCCAGCTCACCATATGGGGGGGAAGCTTTCTTT.

The rearrangement links TRBV12-3 or TRBV12-4 to TRBJ2-2; a possible D gene is TRBD1 (6 bases). Trimming removed 9 bases at V and 7 bases at J, with 12 bases between. The CDR3 covers 12 residues. The CDR3 here is CASYRDNGELFF. The CDR3 DNA sequence: TGTGCCAGTTACAGGGATAACGGGGAGCTGTTTTTT.

The chain's CDR3 is CAWSTGTSGGGETQYF. DNA for the CDR3: TGTGCCTGGAGTACCGGGACTAGCGGGGGCGGGGAGACCCAGTACTTC. The chain couples TRBV30 to TRBJ2-5, with 14 bases lining up with TRBD2. Germline-derived CDR1 and CDR2 are GTSNPN and SVGIG (reference sequence). The CDR3 extends over 16 amino acids. Trimming cost V 2 bases and J 5 bases; bases outside gene matches: 7.

V and J are TRBV5-4 and TRBJ2-7; possibly TRBD2 for D (7 bases). The germline V gene has CDR1 SGHNT and CDR2 YYREEE (reference sequence). This CDR3 contains 14 residues. The V end lost 4 bases, the J end lost 5 bases, and 16 bases lay between the germline ends. In nucleotides, the CDR3 is TGTGCCAGCAGCCCTGAGGGGGGGAGCCACGAGCAGTACTTC. This gives the protein CASSPEGGSHEQYF.

The J gene is TRBJ2-2, the V gene TRBV24-1, with TRBD2 identical over 8 bases. Germline CDR1 is KGHDR and CDR2 is SFDVKD. The CDR3 contains 17 residues. V lost 0 bases, J lost 7 bases, and 9 bases stayed unmatched. The CDR3 region is CATSDLSGGQLLGELFF. CDR3 nucleotide sequence: TGTGCCACCAGTGATTTGTCGGGGGGGCAGTTACTCGGGGAGCTGTTTTTT.

This clone was counted between two and nine times. The chain uses TRBV19 and TRBJ2-2, with 11 bases matching TRBD1. The CDR3 runs to 16 residues. The ends lost 6 bases at V and 6 bases at J; junction bases unmatched: 9. The germline CDR1 and CDR2 sequences are LNHDA and SQIVND (reference sequence). The CDR3 DNA is TGTGCCAGTAGCCAAGGACAGGGGGCAGGCCCCGGGGAGCTGTTTTTT. Its translation: CASSQGQGAGPGELFF. Based on the CDR3 plus reference TRBV19 and TRBJ2-2, the full variable domain is DGGITQSPKYLFRKEGQNVTLSCEQNLNHDAMYWYRQDPGQGLRLIYYSQIVNDFQKGDIAEGYSVSREKKESFPLTVTSAQKNPTAFYLCASSQGQGAGPGELFFGEGSRLTVL.

The chain's CDR3 is CASSFGYQETQYF. The CDR3 DNA reads as TGTGCCAGCAGCTTCGGTTACCAAGAGACCCAGTACTTC. V and J are TRBV7-3 and TRBJ2-5; the D is unclear. The V end was cut by 3 bases, the J end by 0 bases, with 5 bases between. The CDR3 totals 13 residues. Germline-derived CDR1 and CDR2 are SGHTA and FQGTGA. Looking up the rest from reference TRBV7-3 and TRBJ2-5 gives the full variable domain: GAGVSQTPSNKVTEKGKYVELRCDPISGHTALYWYRQSLGQGPEFLIYFQGTGAADDSGLPNDRFFAVRPEGSVSTLKIQRTERGDSAVYLCASSFGYQETQYFGPGTRLLVL.

The chain recombines TRBV28 with TRBJ2-5; tentatively, D is TRBD2 (6 bases). CDR3 size: 14 residues. The V gene lost 5 bases and the J gene lost 5 bases, with 15 bases spanning the gap. Germline V CDR1 and CDR2: MDHEN, SYDVKM. The CDR3 sequence: CASSALGTWETQYF. Written as DNA, the CDR3 is TGTGCCAGCAGTGCCCTCGGGACTTGGGAGACCCAGTACTTC.

This clone appeared a single time. This chain uses TRBV5-5 with TRBJ2-3, with 8 nucleotides matching TRBD2. This CDR3 is built from 16 residues. Germline CDR1 and CDR2: SGHKS and YYEKEE (reference sequence). The junction had 9 bases not matched to a gene; V was cut back by 0 bases and J by 6 bases. CDR3 protein: CASSLGNHAGGDTQYF. CDR3 bases: TGTGCCAGCAGCTTGGGAAACCACGCGGGGGGTGATACGCAGTATTTT.

This clone has only one observation. Here the CDR3 reads CASRRQPLNTEAFF. CDR3 nucleotide sequence: TGTGCCAGCAGGCGACAGCCCCTGAACACTGAAGCTTTCTTT. V usage is TRBV6-4 and J usage is TRBJ1-1; maybe TRBD1 (5 bases). Germline lookup yields CDR1 MRHNA and CDR2 SNTAGT. The CDR3 length is 14 residues. Trimming left V 6 bases short and J 0 bases short, with 11 bases between.

V is TRBV7-2 and J is TRBJ2-7; 14 bases are shared with TRBD2. The germline gives CDR1 SGHTA, CDR2 FQGNSA. The CDR3 is made up of 19 amino acids. After removal of 2 bases from V and 2 bases from J, the junction contained 11 bases not matched to a gene. The CDR3 DNA reads TGTGCCAGCAGCTTACCGCCGGGACTAGCGGGGGAACTTACCTACGAGCAGTACTTC. Translation: CASSLPPGLAGELTYEQYF.

The chain is built from TRBV15 and TRBJ1-3, with TRBD1 matching over 8 bases. The CDR3 spans 15 residues. The trim removed 5 bases at V and 2 bases at J, leaving 5 bases unmatched. Germline assignment: CDR1 LNHNV and CDR2 YYDKDF (reference sequence). The CDR3 sequence: CATSFHRGAGNTIYF. The CDR3 DNA reads as TGTGCCACCAGCTTCCACAGGGGGGCTGGAAACACCATATATTTT.

This clone was seen only once. V usage is TRBV7-2 and J usage is TRBJ2-7; perhaps TRBD1 as D (6 bases). Germline CDR1 SGHTA, CDR2 FQGNSA. The ends were cut back, 5 bases at V and 6 bases at J, with 17 bases in the middle. This CDR3 is 14 amino acids long. The DNA of the CDR3 is TGTGCCAGCAGCCTAGTGACAGGAAGTTTCGAGCAGTACTTC. Its protein is CASSLVTGSFEQYF. Supplemented by reference TRBV7-2 and TRBJ2-7, the full variable domain reads GAGVSQSPSNKVTEKGKDVELRCDPISGHTALYWYRQSLGQGLEFLIYFQGNSAPDKSGLPSDRFSAERTGGSVSTLTIQRTQQEDSAVYLCASSLVTGSFEQYFGPGTRLTVT.

The chain links TRBV12-3 or TRBV12-4 to TRBJ1-2; the D is unclear. Trimming cost V 4 bases and J 4 bases, with 10 bases left between them. The CDR3 is 13 residues long. This CDR3 is CASSSTGFYGYTF. In nucleotides, the CDR3 is TGTGCCAGCAGTTCAACGGGTTTCTATGGCTACACCTTC.

The V call is TRBV5-5, the J call TRBJ2-7, with D perhaps TRBD1 or TRBD2 (7 bases each). V was pared by 4 bases and J by 1 base, with 18 bases between. Germline CDR1 is SGHKS and CDR2 is YYEKEE (reference sequence). CDR3 size: 16 residues. In DNA form, the CDR3 reads TGTGCCAGCAGCCTGGGAGGGGGCTTTTATTCCTACGAGCAGTACTTC. Protein product: CASSLGGGFYSYEQYF. The variable domain in full, completed from reference TRBV5-5 and TRBJ2-7, reads DAGVTQSPTHLIKTRGQQVTLRCSPISGHKSVSWYQQVLGQGPQFIFQYYEKEERGRGNFPDRFSARQFPNYSSELNVNALLLGDSALYLCASSLGGGFYSYEQYFGPGTRLTVT.

The genes are TRBV7-7 and TRBJ2-1; D possibly corresponds to TRBD1 (5 bases). The CDR3 runs 14 residues. Germline V gives CDR1 SSHAT, CDR2 FNYEAQ (reference sequence). With 1 base removed from V and 8 bases from J, the gap between germline ends came to 12 bases. CDR3 sequence reads: CASSLGPLGDEQFF. The CDR3 region has the DNA TGTGCCAGCAGCTTAGGACCCCTAGGGGATGAGCAGTTCTTC.

This clone turned up a few times. The chain joins TRBV5-1 to TRBJ1-3; 9 bases align to TRBD1. Germline values: CDR1 SGHRS, CDR2 YFSETQ. The CDR3 runs to 17 residues. The ends lost 1 base at V and 4 bases at J; junction bases unmatched: 9. The CDR3 protein is CASSLSPQGASGNTIYF. The CDR3 DNA follows: TGCGCCAGCAGCTTGTCCCCACAGGGGGCGTCCGGAAACACCATATATTTT.

The chain uses TRBV5-6 and TRBJ1-6, with 7 bases lining up with TRBD1. Germline-derived CDR1 and CDR2 are SGHDT and YYEEEE. Losses at the gene ends were 0 bases for V and 7 bases for J; bases not matched to a gene: 7. CDR3 length: 16 amino acids. The CDR3 here is CASSLDQGGKNSPLHF. CDR3 in DNA: TGTGCCAGCAGCTTGGATCAGGGGGGAAAGAATTCACCCCTCCACTTT.

This rearrangement joins TRBV10-3 to TRBJ2-7; 8 positions agree with TRBD1. This CDR3 comprises 14 residues. V was pared by 8 bases and J by 3 bases, with 9 bases of the junction left unmatched. Germline V gene sequence: CDR1 ENHRY, CDR2 SYGVKD. CDR3 residues: CAIGQGAGGYEQYF. Written as DNA, the CDR3 is TGTGCCATCGGGCAGGGGGCGGGCGGCTACGAGCAGTACTTC.

The chain couples TRBV7-2 to TRBJ2-5, with 8 bases fitting TRBD2. CDR3 size: 14 residues. V dropped 3 bases and J dropped 3; count of bases not matched to a gene: 3. CDR1 and CDR2 (germline): SGHTA, FQGNSA. The CDR3 DNA reads as TGTGCCAGCAGCTTCGGCGGGGGGAAAGAGACCCAGTACTTC. It is translated as CASSFGGGKETQYF.

The chain couples TRBV2 to TRBJ2-7; tentative D call: TRBD2 (7 bases). Germline CDR1 and CDR2: SNHLY and FYNNEI. Trimming stripped 2 bases from V and 3 bases from J, with 20 bases between. The CDR3 contains 17 residues. CDR3 amino acids: CASSENGEGGPLYEQYF. CDR3 bases: TGTGCCAGCAGTGAAAACGGAGAGGGGGGGCCCCTCTACGAGCAGTACTTC. Filled out from reference TRBV2 and TRBJ2-7, the complete variable domain reads EPEVTQTPSHQVTQMGQEVILRCVPISNHLYFYWYRQILGQKVEFLVSFYNNEISEKSEIFDDQFSVERPDGSNFTLKIRSTKLEDSAMYFCASSENGEGGPLYEQYFGPGTRLTVT.

The chain couples TRBV7-8 to TRBJ1-1, with TRBD1 matching over 9 bases. V was clipped by 4 bases and J by 0 bases; unmatched bases: 3. Germline V CDR1 and CDR2: SGHVS, FQNEAQ. The CDR3 totals 15 residues. The DNA of the CDR3 is TGTGCCAGCAGCTCGGGACAGGGCTTGAACACTGAAGCTTTCTTT. Translating gives CASSSGQGLNTEAFF.

The CDR3 sequence is CASSFLRSAGELFF. CDR3 DNA sequence: TGTGCCAGCAGCTTTCTCAGAAGCGCCGGGGAGCTGTTTTTT. The J gene is TRBJ2-2, the V gene TRBV7-2; no reliable D call. Per germline, CDR1 SGHTA and CDR2 FQGNSA. Trimming took 3 bases from V and 6 from J, leaving 11 bases between them. The CDR3 length is 14 residues.

The chain carries TRBV7-8 and TRBJ1-3; 7 bases map to TRBD1. The CDR3 consists of 17 residues. Trimming removed 3 bases from V and 0 bases from J; junction bases left unmatched: 8. Per germline, CDR1 SGHVS and CDR2 FQNEAQ. Here the CDR3 reads CASSFGTDRVSGNTIYF. The CDR3 DNA is TGTGCCAGCAGCTTCGGGACAGACCGTGTCTCTGGAAACACCATATATTTT. The full variable domain, its missing parts supplied by reference TRBV7-8 and TRBJ1-3, is GAGVSQSPRYKVAKRGQDVALRCDPISGHVSLFWYQQALGQGPEFLTYFQNEAQLDKSGLPSDRFFAERPEGSVSTLKIQRTQQEDSAVYLCASSFGTDRVSGNTIYFGEGSWLTVV.

The chain joins TRBV11-2 to TRBJ2-1; D is possibly TRBD1 (6 bases). CDR1 is SGHAT, CDR2 FQNNGV, per germline. The CDR3 sequence is 17 residues long. The V and J ends lost 6 bases and 2 bases respectively, with 20 bases between them. CDR3 nucleotide sequence: TGTGCCAGCAGACTCTCTTATAGGGACACCGCCTACAATGAGCAGTTCTTC. It translates to CASRLSYRDTAYNEQFF. The whole variable domain, remainder taken from reference TRBV11-2 and TRBJ2-1, is EAGVAQSPRYKIIEKRQSVAFWCNPISGHATLYWYQQILGQGPKLLIQFQNNGVVDDSQLPKDRFSAERLKGVDSTLKIQPAKLEDSAVYLCASRLSYRDTAYNEQFFGPGTRLTVL.

This clone has just a few counts. The V gene is TRBV19, the J gene TRBJ1-5; tentatively, D is TRBD1 (6 bases). V was cut by 2 bases and J by 1 base, with 15 bases left in between. The CDR3 has 17 amino acids. Germline values: CDR1 LNHDA, CDR2 SQIVND (reference sequence). CDR3 sequence: CASSISASTGSNQPQHF. CDR3 nucleotides: TGTGCCAGTAGTATATCCGCGTCTACAGGGAGCAATCAGCCCCAGCATTTT.

The V and J genes are TRBV7-2 and TRBJ2-4, with no clear D. CDR3 length: 13 residues. CDR1 and CDR2 from the germline V gene are SGHTA and FQGNSA. V was shortened by 2 bases and J by 7 bases, with 9 bases between the two germline ends. Here the CDR3 DNA reads TGTGCCAGCAGCTTAACCACAGTGAACATTCAGTACTTC. It codes for CASSLTTVNIQYF.

This clone was recorded a few times. Here the CDR3 DNA reads TGTGCCAGCAGCCGAGCCGACCGTACAGGGTCTGGGGCCAACGTCCTGACTTTC. The encoded protein is CASSRADRTGSGANVLTF. V and J are TRBV3-1 (or the pseudogene TRBV3-2) and TRBJ2-6, with TRBD1 as a possible D gene (6 bases). CDR1 and CDR2 from the germline V gene are LGHDT and YNNKEL (reference sequence). This CDR3 has 18 amino acids. V was clipped by 4 bases and J by 1 base, with 17 bases between them.

V is TRBV30 and J is TRBJ1-4; possibly TRBD1 for D (5 bases). V lost 1 base and J 4 bases, leaving 10 bases between the germline ends. The CDR3 covers 14 residues. Germline V gene data show CDR1 as GTSNPN and CDR2 as SVGIG (reference sequence). The CDR3 loop is CAWSGKGLNEKLFF. The DNA of the CDR3 is TGTGCCTGGAGTGGTAAGGGGCTTAATGAAAAACTGTTTTTT.

The chain is built from TRBV14 and TRBJ2-2; D possibly corresponds to TRBD1 (5 bases). Germline assignment: CDR1 SGHDN and CDR2 FVKESK. The CDR3 extends over 15 amino acids. The germline V and J ends were trimmed by 1 base and 2 bases, with 8 bases remaining between them. The CDR3 DNA sequence: TGTGCCAGCAGCCAAGTGTGGGGCAACACCGGGGAGCTGTTTTTT. It yields the protein CASSQVWGNTGELFF.